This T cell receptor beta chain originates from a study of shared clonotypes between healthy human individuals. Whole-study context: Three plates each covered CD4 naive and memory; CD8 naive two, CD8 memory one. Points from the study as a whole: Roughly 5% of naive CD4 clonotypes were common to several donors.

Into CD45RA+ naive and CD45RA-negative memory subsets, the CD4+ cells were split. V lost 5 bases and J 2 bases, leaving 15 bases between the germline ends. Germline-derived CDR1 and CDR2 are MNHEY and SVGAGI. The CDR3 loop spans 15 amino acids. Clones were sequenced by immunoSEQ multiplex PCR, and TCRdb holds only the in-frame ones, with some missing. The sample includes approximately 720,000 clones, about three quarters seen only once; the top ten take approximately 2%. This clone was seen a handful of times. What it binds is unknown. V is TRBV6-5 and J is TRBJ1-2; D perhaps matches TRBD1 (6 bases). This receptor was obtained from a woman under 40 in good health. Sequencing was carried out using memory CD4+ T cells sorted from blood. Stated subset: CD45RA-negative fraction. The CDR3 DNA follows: TGTGCCAGCAGTACGAGGGGGGACACCAACTATGGCTACACCTTC. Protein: CASSTRGDTNYGYTF.